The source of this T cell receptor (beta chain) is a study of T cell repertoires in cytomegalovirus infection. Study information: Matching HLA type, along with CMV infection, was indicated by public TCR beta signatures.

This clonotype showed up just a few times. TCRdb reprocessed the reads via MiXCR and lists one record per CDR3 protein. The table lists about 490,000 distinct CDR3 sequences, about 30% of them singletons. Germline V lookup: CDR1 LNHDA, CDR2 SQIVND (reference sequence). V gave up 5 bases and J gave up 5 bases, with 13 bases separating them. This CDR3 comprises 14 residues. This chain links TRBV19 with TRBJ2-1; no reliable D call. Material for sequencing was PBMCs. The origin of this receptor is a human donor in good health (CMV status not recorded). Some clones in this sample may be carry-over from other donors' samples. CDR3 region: CASSPQPANNEQFF. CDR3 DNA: TGTGCCAGTAGTCCCCAACCGGCGAACAATGAGCAGTTCTTC.